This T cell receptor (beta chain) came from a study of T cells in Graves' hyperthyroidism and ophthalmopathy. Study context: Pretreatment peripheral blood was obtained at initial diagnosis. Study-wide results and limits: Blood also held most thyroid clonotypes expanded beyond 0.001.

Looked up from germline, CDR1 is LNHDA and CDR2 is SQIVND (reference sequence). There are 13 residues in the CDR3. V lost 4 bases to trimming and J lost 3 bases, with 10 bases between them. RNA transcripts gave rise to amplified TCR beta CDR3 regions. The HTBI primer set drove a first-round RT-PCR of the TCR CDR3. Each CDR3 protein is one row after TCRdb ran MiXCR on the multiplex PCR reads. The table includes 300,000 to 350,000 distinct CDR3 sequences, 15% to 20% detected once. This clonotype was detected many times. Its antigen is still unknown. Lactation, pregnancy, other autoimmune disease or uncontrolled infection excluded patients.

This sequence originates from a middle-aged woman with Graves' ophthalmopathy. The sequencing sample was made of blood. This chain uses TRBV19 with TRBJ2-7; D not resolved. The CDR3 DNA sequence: TGTGCCAGTAGTAAGGACGGTAGCTACGAGCAGTACTTC. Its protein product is CASSKDGSYEQYF.